Listed here is a single T cell receptor (beta chain). The antigen it recognizes is unknown. Per-base quality was not reported, and no clone a single base away is much larger than it. The immunoSEQ Assay, a bias-controlled multiplex PCR, was used to amplify TCRbeta CDR3 regions from genomic DNA. In the paper's pipeline: Nucleated cell counts per sample were estimated from amplification of reference gene primers within the assay. To quantify the absolute abundance of each unique TCRbeta CDR3 rearrangement, sequence reads were collapsed and filtered. For each sample, productive Simpson clonality was calculated as the square root of Simpson's diversity index across productive rearrangements. Entries here come from immuneACCESS through TCRdb and include only in-frame sequences with V and J called. Some clones fail to appear in such tables; in the studies checked, an unresolved V gene covers under half of the shortfall, and the cause of the remainder is unknown. The DNA gave D and trimming, while V, J and clone size come from that table. Recorded for this sample are roughly 78,000 clones; roughly 86% of them occurred a single time. Roughly 2% of the sample lies in the top ten.

This sample stems from a study of blood T cell repertoires in COVID-19 (dated by TCRdb to 2018 to 2021). Regarding the research as a whole: Collaborator samples came from the United States, Italy and Spain and covered acute and convalescent phases of COVID-19. The dataset comprised deeply sampled blood TCRbeta repertoires from subjects exposed to, actively infected with, or recovered from COVID-19. Samples came from the ongoing ImmuneRACE study (first 160 participants) plus 1,254 subjects from 6 global collaborators. HLA class I and class II types, where available, came from metadata supplied by the sample provider rather than from assay-based typing. Sample metadata almost always included a de-identified subject ID, COVID-19 status, age in years and sex. The material from the prospective study consisted of cDNA or gDNA derived from T cells, B-cell-depleted T cells, or PBMCs. A freely available public database, intended as a resource for researchers studying the immune response to SARS-CoV-2, is where the repertoires were released.

The collaborating institutions used their own protocols to collect whole blood in K2EDTA tubes. For TCRbeta analysis, collaborators shipped samples as frozen whole blood, isolated PBMCs, or DNA extracted from either of those sample types. Beyond this particular receptor, the publication reports: Clinical and demographic metadata were provided uncurated, with the amount varying by source and participant.

The receptor was isolated from an older woman with acute or convalescent COVID-19. The sample consisted of peripheral blood.

The CDR3 has the sequence CAWTRQGLYNEQFF. In nucleotides, the sequence is TGTGCCTGGACCCGCCAGGGGTTGTACAATGAGCAGTTCTTC. The V and J genes are TRBV30 and TRBJ2-1, and perhaps TRBD1 as D gene, on 6 matching bases. Trimming takes 4 bases from V and 4 bases from J, and the germline ends sit 14 bases apart. CDR1 and CDR2 were assigned from the germline V gene (reference sequence) as GTSNPN and SVGIG. CDR3 length: 14 amino acids, cysteine to phenylalanine. Of all the DNA, just the CDR3 is kept, 42 bases in frame from base 1.